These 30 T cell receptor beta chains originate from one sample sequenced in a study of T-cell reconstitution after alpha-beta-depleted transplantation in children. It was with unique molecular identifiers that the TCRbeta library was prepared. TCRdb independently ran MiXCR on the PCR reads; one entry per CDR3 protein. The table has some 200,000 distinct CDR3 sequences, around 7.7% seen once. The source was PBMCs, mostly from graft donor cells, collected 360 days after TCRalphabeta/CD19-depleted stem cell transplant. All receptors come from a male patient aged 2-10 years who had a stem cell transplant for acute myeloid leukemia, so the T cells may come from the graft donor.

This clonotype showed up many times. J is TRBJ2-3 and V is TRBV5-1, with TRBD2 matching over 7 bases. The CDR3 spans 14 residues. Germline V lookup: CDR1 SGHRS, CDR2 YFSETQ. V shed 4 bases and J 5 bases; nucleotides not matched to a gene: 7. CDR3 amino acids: CASSQGGSQDTQYF. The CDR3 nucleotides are TGCGCCAGCAGCCAGGGAGGGTCACAAGATACGCAGTATTTT.

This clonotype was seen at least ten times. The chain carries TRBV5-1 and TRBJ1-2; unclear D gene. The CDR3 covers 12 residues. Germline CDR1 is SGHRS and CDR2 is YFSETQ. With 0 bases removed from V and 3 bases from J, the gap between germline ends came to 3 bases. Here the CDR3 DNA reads TGCGCCAGCAGCTTGGGGGACTATGGCTACACCTTC. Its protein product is CASSLGDYGYTF.

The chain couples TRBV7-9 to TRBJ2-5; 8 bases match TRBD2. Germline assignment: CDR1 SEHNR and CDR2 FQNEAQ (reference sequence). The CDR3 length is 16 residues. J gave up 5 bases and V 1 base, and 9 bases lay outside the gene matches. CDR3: CASSLGPGTRKETQYF. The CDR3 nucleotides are TGTGCCAGCAGCTTAGGTCCCGGGACTAGGAAGGAGACCCAGTACTTC.

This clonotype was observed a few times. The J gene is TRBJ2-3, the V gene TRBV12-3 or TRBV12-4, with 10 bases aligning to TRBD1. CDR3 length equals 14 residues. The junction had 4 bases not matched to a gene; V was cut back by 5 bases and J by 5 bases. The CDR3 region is CASSRRTGGDTQYF. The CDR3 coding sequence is TGTGCCAGCAGTCGACGGACAGGGGGAGATACGCAGTATTTT.

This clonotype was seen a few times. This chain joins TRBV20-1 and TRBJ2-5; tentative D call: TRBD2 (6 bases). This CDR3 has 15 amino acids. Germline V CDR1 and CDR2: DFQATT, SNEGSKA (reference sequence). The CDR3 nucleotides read TGCAGCAAAAGCCGGGGAGGAGGTCCACGAGAGACCCAGTACTTC. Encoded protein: CSKSRGGGPRETQYF.

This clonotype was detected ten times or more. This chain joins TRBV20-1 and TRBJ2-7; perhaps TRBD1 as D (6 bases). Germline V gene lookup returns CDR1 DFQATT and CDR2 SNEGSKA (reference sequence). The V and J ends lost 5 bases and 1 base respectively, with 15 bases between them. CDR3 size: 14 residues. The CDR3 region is CSASSWTESYEQYF. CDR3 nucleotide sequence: TGCAGTGCTTCATCCTGGACAGAATCCTACGAGCAGTACTTC.

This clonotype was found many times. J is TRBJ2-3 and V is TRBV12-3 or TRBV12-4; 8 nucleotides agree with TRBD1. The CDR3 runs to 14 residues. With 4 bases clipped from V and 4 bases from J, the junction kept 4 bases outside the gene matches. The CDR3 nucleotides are TGTGCCAGCAGTTCCGGACAGGGCCCAGATACGCAGTATTTT. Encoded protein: CASSSGQGPDTQYF.

The CDR3 DNA reads as TGCAGCGTCGCGAGCCCCCACTCCTACAATGAGCAGTTCTTC. Encoded protein: CSVASPHSYNEQFF. The chain employs TRBV29-1 and TRBJ2-1; D is unclear. Germline CDR1 is SQVTM and CDR2 is ANQGSEA. The ends were cut back, 6 bases at V and 0 bases at J, with 12 bases in the middle. This CDR3 has 14 amino acids.

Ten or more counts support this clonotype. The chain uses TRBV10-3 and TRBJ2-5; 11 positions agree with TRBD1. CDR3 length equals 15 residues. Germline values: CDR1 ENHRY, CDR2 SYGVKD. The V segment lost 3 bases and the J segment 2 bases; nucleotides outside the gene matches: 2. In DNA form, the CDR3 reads TGTGCCATCAGTGACGGACAGGGGGCACAAGAGACCCAGTACTTC. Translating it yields CAISDGQGAQETQYF.

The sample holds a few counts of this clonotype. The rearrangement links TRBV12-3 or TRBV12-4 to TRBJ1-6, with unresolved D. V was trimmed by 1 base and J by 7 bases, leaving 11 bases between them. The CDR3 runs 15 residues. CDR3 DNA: TGTGCCAGCAGTTTAGAACAGCCCAGCAATTCACCCCTCCACTTT. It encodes CASSLEQPSNSPLHF.

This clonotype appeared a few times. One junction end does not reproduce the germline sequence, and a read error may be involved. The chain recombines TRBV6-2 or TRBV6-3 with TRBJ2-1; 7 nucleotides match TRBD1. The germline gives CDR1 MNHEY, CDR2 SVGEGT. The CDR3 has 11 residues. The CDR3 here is CASQLPGQPIF. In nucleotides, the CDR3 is TGTGCCAGTCAACTTCCGGGACAGCCGATCTTC.

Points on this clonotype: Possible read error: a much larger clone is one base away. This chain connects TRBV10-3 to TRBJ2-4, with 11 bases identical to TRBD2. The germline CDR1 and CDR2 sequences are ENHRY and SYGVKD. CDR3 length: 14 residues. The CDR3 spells CATQTSGDPDILYF. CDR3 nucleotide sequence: TGTGCCACCCAGACTAGCGGGGACCCCGACATTCTGTACTTC.

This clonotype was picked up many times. The CDR3 spells CASSRDFQETQYF. DNA for the CDR3: TGTGCCAGCAGTCGGGACTTCCAAGAGACCCAGTACTTC. The rearrangement uses TRBV12-3 or TRBV12-4 and TRBJ2-5, with a weak D call TRBD2 (6 bases). This CDR3 is built from 13 residues. Deletions cut 5 bases from V and 1 base from J, with 8 bases between.

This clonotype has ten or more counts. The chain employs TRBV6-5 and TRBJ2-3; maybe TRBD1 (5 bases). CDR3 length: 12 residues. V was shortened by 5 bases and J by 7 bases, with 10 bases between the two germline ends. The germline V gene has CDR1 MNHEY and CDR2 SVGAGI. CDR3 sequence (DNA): TGTGCCAGCAGTAAACCAGGGTATACGCAGTATTTT. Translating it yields CASSKPGYTQYF.

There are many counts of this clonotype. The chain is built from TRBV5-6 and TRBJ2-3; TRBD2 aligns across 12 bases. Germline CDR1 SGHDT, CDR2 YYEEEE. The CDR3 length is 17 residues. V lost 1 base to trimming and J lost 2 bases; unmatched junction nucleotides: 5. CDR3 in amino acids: CASSLLAGGLPTDTQYF. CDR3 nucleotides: TGTGCCAGCAGCTTGCTAGCGGGGGGGCTCCCCACAGATACGCAGTATTTT. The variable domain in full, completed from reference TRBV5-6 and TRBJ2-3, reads DAGVTQSPTHLIKTRGQQVTLRCSPKSGHDTVSWYQQALGQGPQFIFQYYEEEERQRGNFPDRFSGHQFPNYSSELNVNALLLGDSALYLCASSLLAGGLPTDTQYFGPGTRLTVL.

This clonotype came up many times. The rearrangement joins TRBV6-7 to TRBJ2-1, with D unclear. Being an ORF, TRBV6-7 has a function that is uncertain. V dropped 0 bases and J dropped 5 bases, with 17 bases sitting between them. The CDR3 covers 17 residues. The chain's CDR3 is CASSYSRVSLENNEQFF. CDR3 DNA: TGTGCCAGCAGTTACTCGAGAGTTTCCCTAGAAAACAATGAGCAGTTCTTC.

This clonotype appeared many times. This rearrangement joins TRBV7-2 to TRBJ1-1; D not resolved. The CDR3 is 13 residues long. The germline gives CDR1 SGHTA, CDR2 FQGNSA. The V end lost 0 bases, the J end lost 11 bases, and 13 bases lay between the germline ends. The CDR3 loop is CASSLAAQGRAFF. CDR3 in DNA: TGTGCCAGCAGCTTAGCTGCTCAAGGGAGGGCTTTCTTT.

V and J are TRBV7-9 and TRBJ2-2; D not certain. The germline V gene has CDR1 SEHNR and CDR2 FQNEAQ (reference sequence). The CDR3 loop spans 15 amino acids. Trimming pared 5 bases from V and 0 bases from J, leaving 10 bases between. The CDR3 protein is CASSARSANTGELFF. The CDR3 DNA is TGTGCCAGCAGCGCCCGCAGCGCGAACACCGGGGAGCTGTTTTTT.

The CDR3 sequence is CASSPTPGQGKYSYEQYV. CDR3 bases: TGTGCCAGCTCACCAACGCCCGGACAGGGAAAGTATTCCTACGAGCAGTACGTC. This chain joins TRBV18 and TRBJ2-7, with 8 bases lining up with TRBD1. Trimming at V came to 2 bases and at J to 1 base, leaving 13 bases not matched to a gene. The CDR3 is 18 amino acids. Germline values: CDR1 KGHSH, CDR2 LQKENI.

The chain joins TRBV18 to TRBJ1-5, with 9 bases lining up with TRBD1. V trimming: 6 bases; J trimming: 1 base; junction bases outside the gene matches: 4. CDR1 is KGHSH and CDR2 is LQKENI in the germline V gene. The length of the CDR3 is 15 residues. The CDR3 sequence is CASSLGQGSNQPQHF. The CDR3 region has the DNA TGTGCCAGCTCCCTTGGACAGGGGAGCAATCAGCCCCAGCATTTT.

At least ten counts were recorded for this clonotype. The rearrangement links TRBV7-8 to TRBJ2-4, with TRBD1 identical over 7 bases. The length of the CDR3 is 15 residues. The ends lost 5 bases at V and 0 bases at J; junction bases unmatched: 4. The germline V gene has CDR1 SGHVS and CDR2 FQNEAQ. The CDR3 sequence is CASSADRAAKNIQYF. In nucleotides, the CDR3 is TGTGCCAGCAGCGCAGACAGGGCAGCCAAAAACATTCAGTACTTC.

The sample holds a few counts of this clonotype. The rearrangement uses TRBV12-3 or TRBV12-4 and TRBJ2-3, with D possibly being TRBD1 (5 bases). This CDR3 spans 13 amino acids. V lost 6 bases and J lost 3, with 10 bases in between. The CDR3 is CASRVDTTDTQYF. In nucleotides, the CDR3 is TGTGCCAGCAGAGTGGACACGACAGATACGCAGTATTTT.

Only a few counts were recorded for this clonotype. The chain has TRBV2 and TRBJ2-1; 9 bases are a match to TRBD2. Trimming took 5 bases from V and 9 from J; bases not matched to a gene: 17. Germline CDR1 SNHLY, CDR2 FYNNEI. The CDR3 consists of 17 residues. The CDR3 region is CASSTFLAGGIISEQFF. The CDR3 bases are TGTGCCAGCAGTACTTTCCTCGCGGGAGGGATTATAAGTGAGCAGTTCTTC.

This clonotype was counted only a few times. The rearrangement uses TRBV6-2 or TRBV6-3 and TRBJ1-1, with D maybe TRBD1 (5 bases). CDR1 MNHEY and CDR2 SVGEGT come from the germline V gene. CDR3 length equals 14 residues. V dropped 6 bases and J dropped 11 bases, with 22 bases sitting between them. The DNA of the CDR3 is TGTGCCAGCAGGGAATACGGGAATGTGGGGGACGCTTTCTTT. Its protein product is CASREYGNVGDAFF.

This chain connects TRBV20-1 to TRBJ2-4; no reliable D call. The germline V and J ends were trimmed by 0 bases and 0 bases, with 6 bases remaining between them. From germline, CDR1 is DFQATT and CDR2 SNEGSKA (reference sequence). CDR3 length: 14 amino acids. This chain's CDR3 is CSARDRQAKNIQYF. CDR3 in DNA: TGCAGTGCTAGAGACAGACAAGCCAAAAACATTCAGTACTTC.

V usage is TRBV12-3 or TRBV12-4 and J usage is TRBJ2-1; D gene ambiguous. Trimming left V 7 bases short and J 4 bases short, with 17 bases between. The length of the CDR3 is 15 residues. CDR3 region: CASTGSEPQYNEQFF. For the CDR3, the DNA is TGTGCCAGCACCGGCAGCGAACCTCAATACAATGAGCAGTTCTTC.

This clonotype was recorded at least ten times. CDR3 in DNA: TGCAGTGCTAGAGTTATGCAGGGTAACTATGGCTACACCTTC. Residues: CSARVMQGNYGYTF. This chain connects TRBV20-1 to TRBJ1-2, with D possibly TRBD1 on 5 matching bases. The ends were cut back, 1 base at V and 1 base at J, with 10 bases in the middle. The CDR3 length is 14 residues. The germline V gene has CDR1 DFQATT and CDR2 SNEGSKA (reference sequence).

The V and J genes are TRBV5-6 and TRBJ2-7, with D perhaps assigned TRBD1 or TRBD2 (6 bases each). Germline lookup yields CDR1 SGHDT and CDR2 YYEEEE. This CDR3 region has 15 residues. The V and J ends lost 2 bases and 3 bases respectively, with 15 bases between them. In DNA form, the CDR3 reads TGTGCCAGCAGCTTTTCGTCGCGGGACATCTACGAGCAGTACTTC. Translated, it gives CASSFSSRDIYEQYF.

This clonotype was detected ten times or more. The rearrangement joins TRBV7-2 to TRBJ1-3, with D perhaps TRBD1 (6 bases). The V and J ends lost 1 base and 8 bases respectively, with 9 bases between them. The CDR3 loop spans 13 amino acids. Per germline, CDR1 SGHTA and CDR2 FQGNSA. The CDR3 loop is CASSLGGGDTIYF. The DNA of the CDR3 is TGTGCCAGCAGCTTAGGAGGGGGGGACACCATATATTTT.

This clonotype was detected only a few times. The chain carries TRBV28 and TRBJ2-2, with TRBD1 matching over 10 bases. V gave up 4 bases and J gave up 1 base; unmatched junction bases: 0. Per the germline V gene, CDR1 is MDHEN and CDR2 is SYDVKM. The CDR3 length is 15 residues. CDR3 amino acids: CASSWDRGNTGELFF. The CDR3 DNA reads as TGTGCCAGCAGTTGGGACAGGGGGAACACCGGGGAGCTGTTTTTT.